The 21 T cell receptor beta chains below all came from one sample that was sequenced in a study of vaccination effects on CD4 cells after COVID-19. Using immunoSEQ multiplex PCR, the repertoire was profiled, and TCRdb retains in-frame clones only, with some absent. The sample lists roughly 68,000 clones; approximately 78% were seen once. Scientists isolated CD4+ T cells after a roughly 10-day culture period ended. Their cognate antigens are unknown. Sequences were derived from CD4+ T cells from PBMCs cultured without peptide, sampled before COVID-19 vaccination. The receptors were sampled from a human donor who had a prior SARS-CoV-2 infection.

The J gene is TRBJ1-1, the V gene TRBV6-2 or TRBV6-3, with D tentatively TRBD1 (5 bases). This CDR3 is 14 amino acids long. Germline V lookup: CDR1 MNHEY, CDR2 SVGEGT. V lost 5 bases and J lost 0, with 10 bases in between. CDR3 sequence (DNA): TGTGCCAGCAGTATTAGGGGATTGAACACTGAAGCTTTCTTT. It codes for CASSIRGLNTEAFF.

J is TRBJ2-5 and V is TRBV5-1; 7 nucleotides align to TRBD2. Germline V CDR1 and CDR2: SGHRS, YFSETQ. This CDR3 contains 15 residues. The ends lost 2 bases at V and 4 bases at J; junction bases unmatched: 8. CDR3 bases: TGCGCCAGCAGCTTCGTAGCGGGCTCAGCAGAGACCCAGTACTTC. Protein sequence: CASSFVAGSAETQYF.

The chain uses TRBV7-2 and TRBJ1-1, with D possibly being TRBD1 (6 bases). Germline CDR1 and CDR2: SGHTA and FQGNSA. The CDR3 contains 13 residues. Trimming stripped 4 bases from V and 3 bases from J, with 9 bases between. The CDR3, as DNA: TGTGCCAGCAGCTCGTCAGGGGACACTGAAGCTTTCTTT. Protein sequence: CASSSSGDTEAFF.

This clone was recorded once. CDR3 protein: CASSMGTGGNSPLHF. CDR3 nucleotide sequence: TGTGCCAGTAGTATGGGGACAGGGGGTAATTCACCCCTCCACTTT. This chain uses TRBV19 with TRBJ1-6; 11 bases are a match to TRBD1. J was trimmed by 6 bases and V by 3 bases; bases with no gene match: 1. Per germline, CDR1 LNHDA and CDR2 SQIVND (reference sequence). This CDR3 is built from 15 residues.

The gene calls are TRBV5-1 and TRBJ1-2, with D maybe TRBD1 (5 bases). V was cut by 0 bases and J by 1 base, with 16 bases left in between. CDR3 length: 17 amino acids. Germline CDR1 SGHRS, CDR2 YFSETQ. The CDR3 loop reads CASSLAGGTKSNYGYTF. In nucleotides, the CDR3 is TGCGCCAGCAGCTTGGCCGGGGGGACCAAAAGTAACTATGGCTACACCTTC. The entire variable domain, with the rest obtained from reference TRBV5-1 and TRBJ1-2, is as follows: KAGVTQTPRYLIKTRGQQVTLSCSPISGHRSVSWYQQTPGQGLQFLFEYFSETQRNKGNFPGRFSGRQFSNSRSEMNVSTLELGDSALYLCASSLAGGTKSNYGYTFGSGTRLTVV.

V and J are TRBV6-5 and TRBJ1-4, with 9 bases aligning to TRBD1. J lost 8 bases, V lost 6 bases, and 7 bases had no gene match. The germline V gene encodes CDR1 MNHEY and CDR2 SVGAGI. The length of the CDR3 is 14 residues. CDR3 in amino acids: CASRVGQGQEKLFF. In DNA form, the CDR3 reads TGTGCCAGCAGGGTGGGACAGGGCCAAGAAAAACTGTTTTTT.

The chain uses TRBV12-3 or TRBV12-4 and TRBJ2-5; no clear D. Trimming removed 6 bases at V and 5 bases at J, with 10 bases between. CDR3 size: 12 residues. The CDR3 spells CASSLYGETQYF. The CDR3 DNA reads TGTGCCAGCAGCCTATATGGTGAGACCCAGTACTTC.

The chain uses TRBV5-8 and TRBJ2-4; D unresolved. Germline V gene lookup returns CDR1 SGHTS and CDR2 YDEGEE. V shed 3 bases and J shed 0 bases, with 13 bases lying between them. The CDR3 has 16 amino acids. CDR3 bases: TGTGCCAGCAGCTCGTTGGGCAACCTAGCCAAAAACATTCAGTACTTC. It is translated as CASSSLGNLAKNIQYF.

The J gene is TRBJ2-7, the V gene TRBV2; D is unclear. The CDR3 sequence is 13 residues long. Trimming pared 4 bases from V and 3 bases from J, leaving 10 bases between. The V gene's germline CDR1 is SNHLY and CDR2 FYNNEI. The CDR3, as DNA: TGTGCCAGCAGTGGGCCACCCGTCTACGAGCAGTACTTC. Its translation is CASSGPPVYEQYF.

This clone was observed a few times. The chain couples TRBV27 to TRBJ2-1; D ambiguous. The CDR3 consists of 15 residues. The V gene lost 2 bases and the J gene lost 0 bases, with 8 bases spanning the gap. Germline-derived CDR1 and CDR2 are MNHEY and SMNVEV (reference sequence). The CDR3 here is CASSLRQTSYNEQFF. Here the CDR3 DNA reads TGTGCCAGCAGTTTAAGGCAAACCTCCTACAATGAGCAGTTCTTC.

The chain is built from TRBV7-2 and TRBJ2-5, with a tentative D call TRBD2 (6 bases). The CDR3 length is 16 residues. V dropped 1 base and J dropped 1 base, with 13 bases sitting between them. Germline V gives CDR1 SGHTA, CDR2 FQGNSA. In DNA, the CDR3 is TGTGCCAGCAGCTTAGTCAGTACTAGCCTCCAAGAGACCCAGTACTTC. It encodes CASSLVSTSLQETQYF.

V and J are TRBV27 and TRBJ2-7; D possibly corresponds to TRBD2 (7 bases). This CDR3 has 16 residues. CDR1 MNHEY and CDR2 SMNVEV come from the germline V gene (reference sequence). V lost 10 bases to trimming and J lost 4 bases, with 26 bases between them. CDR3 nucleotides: TGTGCCACCACAGGGATTACGACGGGGGGACGGTACGAGCAGTACTTC. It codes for CATTGITTGGRYEQYF.

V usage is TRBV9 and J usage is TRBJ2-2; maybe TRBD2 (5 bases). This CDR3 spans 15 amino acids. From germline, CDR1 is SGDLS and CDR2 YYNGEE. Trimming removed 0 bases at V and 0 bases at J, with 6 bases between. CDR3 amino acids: CASSVAGSNTGELFF. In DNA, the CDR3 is TGTGCCAGCAGCGTAGCGGGATCGAACACCGGGGAGCTGTTTTTT.

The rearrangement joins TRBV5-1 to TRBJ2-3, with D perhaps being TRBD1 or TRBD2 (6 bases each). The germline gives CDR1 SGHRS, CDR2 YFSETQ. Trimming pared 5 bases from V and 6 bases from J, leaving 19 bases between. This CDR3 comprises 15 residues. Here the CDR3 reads CASSSTGALSDTQYF. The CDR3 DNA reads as TGCGCCAGCAGTTCGACGGGGGCATTATCTGATACGCAGTATTTT.

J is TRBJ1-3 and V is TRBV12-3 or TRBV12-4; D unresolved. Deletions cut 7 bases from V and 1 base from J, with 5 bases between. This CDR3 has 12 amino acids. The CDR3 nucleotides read TGTGCCAGCACCGTGTCTGGAAACACCATATATTTT. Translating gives CASTVSGNTIYF.

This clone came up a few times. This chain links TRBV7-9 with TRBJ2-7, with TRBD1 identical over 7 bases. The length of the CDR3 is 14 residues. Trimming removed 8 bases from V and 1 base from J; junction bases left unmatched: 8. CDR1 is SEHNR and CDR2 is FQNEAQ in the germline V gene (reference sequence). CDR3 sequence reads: CASSPSGGSYEQYF. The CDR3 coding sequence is TGTGCCAGCTCCCCATCAGGGGGATCCTACGAGCAGTACTTC. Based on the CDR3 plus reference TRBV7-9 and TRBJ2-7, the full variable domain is DTGVSQNPRHKITKRGQNVTFRCDPISEHNRLYWYRQTLGQGPEFLTYFQNEAQLEKSRLLSDRFSAERPKGSFSTLEIQRTEQGDSAMYLCASSPSGGSYEQYFGPGTRLTVT.

DNA of the CDR3: TGTGCCAGCAGGGTTAGCCGGGACAGGGGCTTCCAGTTCTTC. This sequence encodes CASRVSRDRGFQFF. The chain uses TRBV11-1 and TRBJ2-1; 10 nucleotides agree with TRBD1. The trim removed 6 bases at V and 13 bases at J, leaving 12 bases unmatched. The CDR3 contains 14 residues. In germline, CDR1 is SGHAT, CDR2 FQDESV (reference sequence).

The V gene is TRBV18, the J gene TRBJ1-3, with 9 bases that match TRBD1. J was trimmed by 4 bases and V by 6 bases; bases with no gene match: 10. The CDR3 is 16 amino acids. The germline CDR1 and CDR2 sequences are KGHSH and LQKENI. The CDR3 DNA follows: TGTGCCAGCTCGCGCCCTTCCGGGACAGGGGGAAACACCATATATTTT. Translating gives CASSRPSGTGGNTIYF.

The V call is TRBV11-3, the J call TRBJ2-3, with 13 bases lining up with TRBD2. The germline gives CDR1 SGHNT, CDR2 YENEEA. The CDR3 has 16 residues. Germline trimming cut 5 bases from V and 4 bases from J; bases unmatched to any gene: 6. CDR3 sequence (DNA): TGTGCCAGCAGCCAGGGACTAGCGGGGACGGCAGATACGCAGTATTTT. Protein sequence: CASSQGLAGTADTQYF.

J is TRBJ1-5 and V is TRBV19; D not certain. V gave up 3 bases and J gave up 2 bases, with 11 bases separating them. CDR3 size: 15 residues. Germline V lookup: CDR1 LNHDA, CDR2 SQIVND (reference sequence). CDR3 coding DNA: TGTGCCAGTAGTATCCTGACTGCTCGCAATCAGCCCCAGCATTTT. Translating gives CASSILTARNQPQHF.

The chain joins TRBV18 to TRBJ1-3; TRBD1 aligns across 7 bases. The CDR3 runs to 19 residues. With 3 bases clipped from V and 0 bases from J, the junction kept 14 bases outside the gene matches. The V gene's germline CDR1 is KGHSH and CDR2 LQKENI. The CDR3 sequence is CASSPQIPGQLTSGNTIYF. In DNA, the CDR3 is TGTGCCAGCTCACCGCAAATACCGGGACAGCTCACCTCTGGAAACACCATATATTTT.